The 30 T cell receptor beta chains in this list originate from one sample, sequenced in a study of spatial heterogeneity in lung cancer. Whole-study results and caveats: Tracking of tumor mutation counts was seen in expanded intratumoral alpha and beta TCR counts.

Their recognized antigens are unknown. This sample's time point: sample taken at primary tumor resection. In TCRdb, the 5' RACE reads were re-called with MiXCR into one record per CDR3 protein. This table has 3,500 to 4,000 distinct CDR3 sequences, roughly 28% appearing once. The sample here was lung tumor tissue, taken at surgery. Source of these receptors: a male donor with early-stage non-small cell lung cancer.

This clonotype was seen ten or more times. An end of the junction differs from the germline gene, which may be a read error. This beta chain is a stray sequence in a library constructed for alpha chains; its clone size is not meaningful. The V and J genes are TRBV23-1 and TRBJ2-2, with a tentative D call TRBD1 (6 bases). TRBV23-1 falls under the ORF class, with uncertain function. This CDR3 contains 18 residues. The CDR3 DNA reads as TGCGCCAGCAGTCAAATGGGGGATAGGACAGCGAATACCGGGGAGCTGTTTTTT. The encoded protein is CASSQMGDRTANTGELFF.

This clonotype was counted many times. Within a library made for alpha chains, this beta chain is off target, and its count is uninformative. The V gene is TRBV7-2, the J gene TRBJ2-5; 8 bases are shared with TRBD1. This CDR3 contains 16 residues. Germline V gives CDR1 SGHTA, CDR2 FQGNSA. With 5 bases clipped from V and 1 base from J, the junction kept 9 bases outside the gene matches. DNA of the CDR3: TGTGCCAGCAGCATCCGCCGGGACAGGCCCCAAGAGACCCAGTACTTC. This sequence encodes CASSIRRDRPQETQYF.

This clonotype was counted at least ten times. As an off-target read in a library built for alpha chains, this beta chain has a frequency of little significance. This rearrangement joins TRBV12-3 or TRBV12-4 to TRBJ1-5, with D uncertain. The V and J ends lost 7 bases and 7 bases respectively, with 11 bases between them. The CDR3 consists of 12 residues. The CDR3 loop reads CASTNEGQPQHF. The CDR3 region has the DNA TGTGCCAGCACCAACGAGGGCCAGCCCCAGCATTTT.

With regard to this clonotype: Found in a library prepared for alpha chains, this beta chain is an off-target read, and its abundance has little meaning. This chain links TRBV5-1 with TRBJ2-2; 7 bases align to TRBD1. After removal of 4 bases from V and 5 bases from J, the junction contained 2 bases not matched to a gene. This CDR3 has 13 amino acids. CDR1 is SGHRS, CDR2 YFSETQ, per germline. This chain's CDR3 is CASSRGQTGELFF. The CDR3 region has the DNA TGCGCCAGCAGCAGGGGACAGACCGGGGAGCTGTTTTTT.

By share, this clonotype counts as medium-sized. This beta chain slipped into a library made for alpha chains as a stray read, so its size is not meaningful. The V gene is TRBV7-9, the J gene TRBJ2-7; 9 nucleotides line up with TRBD1. CDR3 length: 14 residues. Germline V CDR1 and CDR2: SEHNR, FQNEAQ (reference sequence). V was pared by 2 bases and J by 6 bases, with 5 bases of the junction left unmatched. The CDR3 bases are TGTGCCAGCAGCTTAATGGACAGGGGAATCGAGCAGTACTTC. Translating gives CASSLMDRGIEQYF. Full variable domain (missing parts from reference TRBV7-9 and TRBJ2-7): DTGVSQNPRHKITKRGQNVTFRCDPISEHNRLYWYRQTLGQGPEFLTYFQNEAQLEKSRLLSDRFSAERPKGSFSTLEIQRTEQGDSAMYLCASSLMDRGIEQYFGPGTRLTVT.

By sample fraction, this clonotype is medium-sized. This beta chain slipped into a library made for alpha chains as a stray read, so its size is not meaningful. This rearrangement joins TRBV9 to TRBJ1-1; D remains ambiguous. The V gene lost 6 bases and the J gene lost 4 bases, with 16 bases spanning the gap. Germline V gene data show CDR1 as SGDLS and CDR2 as YYNGEE. This CDR3 is built from 14 residues. CDR3 in amino acids: CASTTTPFGTEAFF. For the CDR3, the DNA is TGTGCCAGCACAACGACACCGTTCGGCACTGAAGCTTTCTTT.

Turning to this clonotype: The library was built for alpha chains, so this beta chain is an off-target read and its size means little. The chain carries TRBV12-3 or TRBV12-4 and TRBJ1-1, with a possible D match to TRBD1 (5 bases). The ends were cut back, 4 bases at V and 4 bases at J, with 10 bases in the middle. This CDR3 spans 13 amino acids. This chain's CDR3 is CASSSQGLTEAFF. The CDR3, as DNA: TGTGCCAGCAGTTCCCAGGGTCTCACTGAAGCTTTCTTT.

This clonotype is labeled as medium-sized. This beta chain was picked up by a library intended for alpha chains and is off target, so its count carries little meaning. The chain combines TRBV20-1 with TRBJ1-2; a possible D gene is TRBD1 (6 bases). Germline V gives CDR1 DFQATT, CDR2 SNEGSKA (reference sequence). V was trimmed by 3 bases and J by 4 bases, leaving 12 bases between them. This CDR3 comprises 13 residues. The chain's CDR3 is CSAREGEFYGYTF. In DNA form, the CDR3 reads TGCAGTGCTAGGGAGGGGGAGTTCTATGGCTACACCTTC.

This clonotype was seen repeatedly, ten times or more. Being off target in a library aimed at alpha chains, this beta chain has a size of little meaning. CDR3 sequence: CASTGSEGRGSNQPQHF. The CDR3 nucleotides read TGTGCCAGTACCGGATCCGAGGGTAGGGGTAGCAATCAGCCCCAGCATTTT. J is TRBJ1-5 and V is TRBV19, with a tentative D call TRBD1 (5 bases). The V end lost 7 bases, the J end lost 0 bases, and 19 bases lay between the germline ends. CDR1 and CDR2 from the germline V gene are LNHDA and SQIVND (reference sequence). The CDR3 is made up of 17 amino acids.

Relative to its sample, this clonotype is medium-sized. Because the library targeted alpha chains, this beta chain is an off-target read whose size means little. The rearrangement joins TRBV5-1 to TRBJ1-1, with TRBD1 identical over 9 bases. This CDR3 contains 16 residues. Trimming cost V 0 bases and J 5 bases; bases outside gene matches: 8. CDR1 is SGHRS and CDR2 is YFSETQ in the germline V gene. This CDR3 reads CASSLDLQGARTEAFF. The CDR3 nucleotides are TGCGCCAGCAGCTTGGACCTACAGGGGGCCAGGACTGAAGCTTTCTTT.

By share, this clonotype counts as medium-sized. This beta chain appears as a stray read in a library generated for alpha chains; its size is not informative. The rearrangement links TRBV15 to TRBJ1-5; D gene ambiguous. The CDR3 sequence is 17 residues long. Germline CDR1 and CDR2: LNHNV and YYDKDF (reference sequence). The V end was cut by 0 bases, the J end by 0 bases, with 12 bases between. This chain's CDR3 is CATSRERAGYSNQPQHF. Here the CDR3 DNA reads TGTGCCACCAGCAGAGAACGCGCCGGTTATAGCAATCAGCCCCAGCATTTT.

This clonotype is medium-sized in the sample. Since it is a stray read in a library aimed at alpha chains, this beta chain has a size that is not meaningful. The rearrangement joins TRBV7-8 to TRBJ1-5; no clear D. The length of the CDR3 is 17 residues. CDR1 SGHVS and CDR2 FQNEAQ come from the germline V gene. Trimming left V 5 bases short and J 3 bases short, with 20 bases between. DNA of the CDR3: TGTGCCAGCAGCCCATCTCCTCAGCCGGGTTACAATCAGCCCCAGCATTTT. Its protein is CASSPSPQPGYNQPQHF. The variable domain in full, completed from reference TRBV7-8 and TRBJ1-5, reads GAGVSQSPRYKVAKRGQDVALRCDPISGHVSLFWYQQALGQGPEFLTYFQNEAQLDKSGLPSDRFFAERPEGSVSTLKIQRTQQEDSAVYLCASSPSPQPGYNQPQHFGDGTRLSIL.

Comment on this clonotype: Found in a library prepared for alpha chains, this beta chain is an off-target read, and its abundance has little meaning. The chain carries TRBV29-1 and TRBJ2-3; no clear D. The CDR3 consists of 14 residues. Germline CDR1 SQVTM, CDR2 ANQGSEA. CDR3 DNA sequence: TGCGCCACGTCCCTATCCGCTGGCACAGATACGCAGTATTTT. Residues: CATSLSAGTDTQYF.

This clonotype is labeled as medium-sized. For a library built for alpha chains, this beta chain is a stray read; little rests on its size. The V gene is TRBV19, the J gene TRBJ2-3; unclear D gene. The CDR3 is 15 amino acids. Between the trimmed V and J ends, which lost 0 bases and 7 bases, there was a span of 14 bases. Germline assignment: CDR1 LNHDA and CDR2 SQIVND (reference sequence). CDR3 coding DNA: TGTGCCAGTAGTATAGATCGGGTTGAGAGAAATACGCAGTATTTT. Its translation is CASSIDRVERNTQYF.

As to this clonotype: A library made for alpha chains picked up this beta chain off target, so its size means little. The rearrangement joins TRBV7-6 to TRBJ2-5; D gene uncertain. Germline lookup yields CDR1 SGHVS and CDR2 FNYEAQ. The V and J ends lost 1 base and 4 bases respectively, with 13 bases between them. This CDR3 has 15 amino acids. CDR3 sequence: CASSLGASKGETQYF. The CDR3 DNA sequence: TGTGCCAGCAGCTTAGGAGCCAGCAAAGGAGAGACCCAGTACTTC.

Note on this clonotype: As an off-target read in a library built for alpha chains, this beta chain has a frequency of little significance. The rearrangement uses TRBV5-4 and TRBJ2-1, with 8 bases matching TRBD1. Looked up from germline, CDR1 is SGHNT and CDR2 is YYREEE (reference sequence). The CDR3 has 13 amino acids. The junction had 5 bases not matched to a gene; V was cut back by 4 bases and J by 8 bases. The CDR3 reads CASSRQGTDEQFF. CDR3 in DNA: TGTGCCAGCAGCCGACAGGGGACTGATGAGCAGTTCTTC.

By proportion, this clonotype is medium-sized (0.01 to 0.1%). Because this beta chain is a stray read in a library intended to capture alpha chains, its abundance should not be given much weight. The rearrangement links TRBV2 to TRBJ1-2; D remains ambiguous. The CDR3 covers 12 residues. CDR1 is SNHLY, CDR2 FYNNEI, per germline. V was pared by 8 bases and J by 0 bases, with 7 bases between. The CDR3 DNA reads as TGTGCCAGCTCCGGTCCTAACTATGGCTACACCTTC. Its translation: CASSGPNYGYTF.

About this clonotype itself: This beta chain is an unintended read in a library built for alpha chains; its size means little. The rearrangement links TRBV7-9 to TRBJ1-1; possibly TRBD1 for D (6 bases). CDR3 size: 15 residues. The ends were cut back, 5 bases at V and 0 bases at J, with 13 bases in the middle. Germline lookup yields CDR1 SEHNR and CDR2 FQNEAQ (reference sequence). The CDR3 sequence is CASSHGQFMNTEAFF. CDR3 in DNA: TGTGCCAGCAGCCATGGACAGTTCATGAACACTGAAGCTTTCTTT.

This clonotype is medium-sized (0.01 to 0.1%) by share. This beta chain is an unintended read in a library built for alpha chains; its size means little. The rearrangement links TRBV3-1 to TRBJ2-5; TRBD1 aligns across 10 bases. V lost 2 bases to trimming and J lost 1 base; unmatched junction nucleotides: 1. From germline, CDR1 is LGHDT and CDR2 YNNKEL (reference sequence). This CDR3 spans 15 amino acids. The CDR3 coding sequence is TGTGCCAGCAGCCAAAGGGACAGGGGCCAAGAGACCCAGTACTTC. Translating it yields CASSQRDRGQETQYF.

By proportion, this clonotype is medium-sized. Little can be read into the size of this beta chain, an off-target read in a library designed for alpha chains. The chain combines TRBV7-9 with TRBJ1-1; no clear D gene. This CDR3 contains 12 residues. The V gene's germline CDR1 is SEHNR and CDR2 FQNEAQ (reference sequence). V dropped 5 bases and J dropped 7 bases, with 11 bases sitting between them. The CDR3 sequence: CASSPRAREAFF. CDR3 in DNA: TGTGCCAGCAGCCCGCGAGCGCGTGAAGCTTTCTTT.

This clonotype was seen many times. This beta chain represents an off-target read in a library built for alpha chains; its size is of limited meaning. The chain recombines TRBV5-1 with TRBJ1-6; no clear D gene. V was trimmed by 0 bases and J by 7 bases, leaving 5 bases between them. CDR3 length: 13 residues. From germline, CDR1 is SGHRS and CDR2 YFSETQ. The chain's CDR3 is CASSLEGNSPLHF. The CDR3 DNA sequence: TGCGCCAGCAGCTTGGAAGGGAATTCACCCCTCCACTTT.

In its sample, this clonotype is medium-sized. Since the library was made to target alpha chains, this beta chain is a stray read and its abundance is not meaningful. This chain links TRBV20-1 with TRBJ1-1; D gene ambiguous. Germline assignment: CDR1 DFQATT and CDR2 SNEGSKA (reference sequence). Trimming pared 2 bases from V and 0 bases from J, leaving 13 bases between. The CDR3 sequence is 15 residues long. For the CDR3, the DNA is TGCAGTGCTAGACCTGCCGGACGGATGAACACTGAAGCTTTCTTT. Protein: CSARPAGRMNTEAFF.

By share, this clonotype ranks as medium-sized. This beta chain appears as a stray read in a library generated for alpha chains; its size is not informative. The chain uses TRBV3-1 and TRBJ2-3, with D possibly matching TRBD2 (5 bases). This CDR3 has 15 amino acids. V lost 0 bases to trimming and J lost 7 bases, with 14 bases between them. Germline values: CDR1 LGHDT, CDR2 YNNKEL (reference sequence). CDR3 protein: CASSQDAGPRNTQYF. The CDR3 DNA reads as TGTGCCAGCAGCCAAGATGCGGGCCCGCGGAATACGCAGTATTTT.

In this sample, this clonotype is medium-sized (0.01 to 0.1%). Because the library targeted alpha chains, this beta chain is an off-target read whose size means little. The chain employs TRBV2 and TRBJ1-6, with TRBD1 as a possible D gene (6 bases). The CDR3 loop spans 13 amino acids. Germline V gives CDR1 SNHLY, CDR2 FYNNEI. Trimming pared 6 bases from V and 3 bases from J, leaving 6 bases between. CDR3 DNA: TGTGCCAGCAGACAGGGCTATAATTCACCCCTCCACTTT. Residues: CASRQGYNSPLHF. The full variable domain, rest sourced from reference TRBV2 and TRBJ1-6, is EPEVTQTPSHQVTQMGQEVILRCVPISNHLYFYWYRQILGQKVEFLVSFYNNEISEKSEIFDDQFSVERPDGSNFTLKIRSTKLEDSAMYFCASRQGYNSPLHFGNGTRLTVT.

This clonotype was seen many times. This beta chain came through as a stray read in a library set up for alpha chains, and its size says little. The chain is built from TRBV28 and TRBJ1-5; D is unresolved. Trimming cost V 6 bases and J 2 bases, with 8 bases left between them. This CDR3 comprises 13 residues. Germline loops: CDR1 MDHEN, CDR2 SYDVKM. This CDR3 is CASSWSGNQPQHF. CDR3 nucleotides: TGTGCCAGCAGCTGGTCGGGCAATCAGCCCCAGCATTTT.

This clonotype has at least ten counts. This beta chain slipped into a library made for alpha chains as a stray read, so its size is not meaningful. The rearrangement links TRBV24-1 to TRBJ2-3; D is undetermined. The V gene lost 1 base and the J gene lost 4 bases, with 2 bases spanning the gap. Germline values: CDR1 KGHDR, CDR2 SFDVKD. CDR3 length: 12 amino acids. The CDR3 region has the DNA TGTGCCACCAGTGATTTCCCAGATACGCAGTATTTT. Translated: CATSDFPDTQYF.

By its share, this clonotype is medium-sized. At one boundary the junction diverges from the germline segment, which might be a read error. The library was prepared for alpha chains; this beta chain is a stray read, so its frequency means little. The chain has TRBV6-6 and TRBJ1-4; 10 bases fit TRBD1. This CDR3 has 15 amino acids. Germline CDR1 is MNHNY and CDR2 is SVGAGI (reference sequence). In DNA, the CDR3 is TGCGCCAGCAGGGCACCGGGACAGGGGAATGAAAAACTGTTTTTT. Amino acid sequence: CASRAPGQGNEKLFF.

By share, this clonotype counts as medium-sized. This beta chain is off target for a library built for alpha chains, so its abundance means little. The CDR3 protein is CASSPVGRGGTEAFF. The DNA for the CDR3 is TGCGCCAGCAGCCCAGTCGGACGAGGGGGCACTGAAGCTTTCTTT. The chain couples TRBV4-1 to TRBJ1-1, with D maybe TRBD1 (6 bases). CDR3 length: 15 amino acids. From germline, CDR1 is MGHRA and CDR2 YSYEKL. V was clipped by 4 bases and J by 4 bases, with 16 bases between them.

Relative to its sample, this clonotype is medium-sized. In a library made to pick up alpha chains, this beta chain is a stray read with a size that means little. The V call is TRBV28, the J call TRBJ1-5; a weak D match, TRBD1 (5 bases). The CDR3 contains 13 residues. In germline, CDR1 is MDHEN, CDR2 SYDVKM. V was clipped by 8 bases and J by 2 bases, with 10 bases between them. The CDR3 coding sequence is TGTGCCAGCGCCCTAGGGGGCAATCAGCCCCAGCATTTT. It translates to CASALGGNQPQHF.

By share of the sample, this clonotype is medium-sized (0.01 to 0.1%). This beta chain is off target for a library built for alpha chains, so its abundance means little. This sequence joins TRBV5-1 and TRBJ2-1; 10 bases match TRBD2. V shed 1 base, J shed 8 bases, and the junction held 12 bases outside the gene matches. The CDR3 is 17 residues long. Germline loops: CDR1 SGHRS, CDR2 YFSETQ. The CDR3 DNA follows: TGCGCCAGCAGCTTGCCTCCAGCGGGAGGGCCGGTGGATGAGCAGTTCTTC. It yields the protein CASSLPPAGGPVDEQFF.